A selection of T cell receptor beta chains follows, all from one sample in a study of vaccination effects on CD4 cells after COVID-19. Clones were sequenced by immunoSEQ multiplex PCR, and TCRdb holds only the in-frame ones, with some missing. Counted here are some 50,000 clones, 50% to 70% occurring once; the ten biggest clones make up 5% to 6.5%. These TCRs are of unknown antigen specificity. This specimen was CD4+ T cells from PBMCs cultured without peptide, taken before COVID-19 vaccination. These receptors originate from a human donor who received a COVID-19 vaccine. Each CDR3 is given with its conserved first and last residue. D genes are given only for firm matches. A row's size may be missing; if present it is once, few, many or a size class.

>NA|TRBJ1-2|TRBV27|NA
TGTGCCAGCCACCCTGCTAAGCAGATATATGGCTACACCTTC
CASHPAKQIYGYTF
>TRBD1|TRBJ2-7|TRBV5-1|once
TGCGCCAGCAGCTCCGGGACAGGGGCGACTCGGGACGAGCAGTACTTC
CASSSGTGATRDEQYF
>TRBD2|TRBJ2-3|TRBV5-4|NA
TGTGCCAGCAGCCCCGGGACTAGCGGGGGGTGGGCAGATACGCAGTATTTT
CASSPGTSGGWADTQYF
>TRBD2|TRBJ2-2|TRBV11-3|NA
TGTGCCAGCAGCTCCAGAGTTAGCGGGAGGGCTAGGAACACCGGGGAGCTGTTTTTT
CASSSRVSGRARNTGELFF
>NA|TRBJ1-2|TRBV2|NA
TGTGCCAGCAGTGCCTTAGGGGGCTACACCTTC
CASSALGGYTF
>NA|TRBJ1-1|TRBV7-9|few
TGTGCCAGCAGCTTAGAGGGGATGACTGAAGCTTTCTTT
CASSLEGMTEAFF
>TRBD1|TRBJ1-1|TRBV5-1|NA
TGCGCCAGCAGAAAGGGACAGACCGCGGGGAACACTGAAGCTTTCTTT
CASRKGQTAGNTEAFF
>TRBD2|TRBJ2-5|TRBV5-1|NA
TGCGCCAGCAGCCCCGGGAGCGGGGGGGCCGGGGAGACCCAGTACTTC
CASSPGSGGAGETQYF
>NA|TRBJ2-7|TRBV21-1|NA
TGTGCCAGCACGCCGGGACAGCCTTCCTACGAGCAGTACTTC
CASTPGQPSYEQYF
>NA|TRBJ1-2|TRBV5-4|few
TGTGCCAGCAGCCGAGTTACTACCGACTATGGCTACACCTTC
CASSRVTTDYGYTF
>NA|TRBJ1-1|TRBV28|NA
TGTGCCAGCAGTTTTGGGGGGAACACTGAAGCTTTCTTT
CASSFGGNTEAFF
>TRBD2|TRBJ2-3|TRBV12-5|few
TGTGCTAGTGGTTTGGTTAGCGGGGGGGCAGATACGCAGTATTTT
CASGLVSGGADTQYF
>NA|TRBJ2-4|TRBV6-1|once
TGTGCCAGCAGTGAAGACTCTCGAAACATTCAGTACTTC
CASSEDSRNIQYF
>NA|TRBJ2-7|TRBV7-2|NA
TGTGCCAGCAGCTCCCTAAGTTACTCCTACGAGCAGTACTTC
CASSSLSYSYEQYF